This T cell receptor beta chain was captured in a study of Ad26.COV2.S vaccination and SARS-CoV-2 variants. About the study: The vaccine Ad26.COV2.S was put into the muscle once, or twice with 56 days between.

Notes on the study in general: The placebo group had lower spike-specific TCR breadth than the vaccine recipients did. Participants given vaccine showed non-spike TCR breadth similar to that of placebo recipients.

Regarding this clone: Antigen specificity is unknown. Other DNA sequences in this sample translate to the same CDR3.

Deletions cut 0 bases from V and 5 bases from J, with 9 bases between. Germline V gives CDR1 SGHDT, CDR2 YYEEEE. The CDR3 consists of 14 residues. Treatment of the sample: about 20 received Ad26.COV2.S at low or high dose, single or two shots; several received placebo; per-sample allocation not given. Collection of samples fell on day 63 after the first vaccine or placebo injection. Expressing Wuhan-strain SARS-CoV-2 spike, an Ad26 vector served as the vaccine. Clones were read by immunoSEQ multiplex PCR, and TCRdb kept only the in-frame ones, dropping some. The sample includes over 400,000 clones, roughly nine tenths of them seen just once.

The input for sequencing was peripheral blood, taken in a trial of Ad26.COV2.S vaccine versus placebo. The V and J genes are TRBV5-6 and TRBJ1-5, with D perhaps TRBD1 (6 bases). The TCR was taken from a person between 18 and 60 years old who received the Ad26.COV2.S COVID-19 vaccine or a placebo. The CDR3 DNA reads TGTGCCAGCAGCTTGGCCGGGGGCGATCAGCCCCAGCATTTT. Amino acids: CASSLAGGDQPQHF. The complete variable domain, with remaining parts taken from reference TRBV5-6 and TRBJ1-5, reads DAGVTQSPTHLIKTRGQQVTLRCSPKSGHDTVSWYQQALGQGPQFIFQYYEEEERQRGNFPDRFSGHQFPNYSSELNVNALLLGDSALYLCASSLAGGDQPQHFGDGTRLSIL.